Sequencing of this T cell receptor (beta chain) was carried out in a study of shared T cell receptors in the human thymus. Germline V CDR1 and CDR2: SGDLS, YYNGEE. V shed 0 bases and J shed 4 bases, with 14 bases lying between them. This CDR3 has 16 amino acids. The table came from immunoSEQ multiplex PCR; TCRdb's copy has only in-frame clones and leaves some out. Of roughly 500,000 clones in the sample, approximately 80% are singletons; the top ten hold less than 0.015%. The sample was also reused in another study, on human thymus T cells. In that study: Repertoires sampled from thymus and blood appeared biased in V and J gene usage.

The sequenced sample consisted of thymocytes. The sequence came from a boy less than two years old with a congenital heart defect. The chain has TRBV9 and TRBJ2-1, with D maybe TRBD2 (7 bases). The CDR3 protein is CASSVVMRGGYNEQFF. The DNA of the CDR3 is TGTGCCAGCAGCGTAGTTATGAGGGGGGGATACAATGAGCAGTTCTTC.